The clone carrying this T cell receptor (beta chain) has at least ten counts. The V and J ends lost 3 bases and 6 bases respectively, with 25 bases between them. This CDR3 is built from 18 residues. Germline assignment: CDR1 KGHDR and CDR2 SFDVKD. This sample was included in a study of neurological immune-mediated disorders. The cDNA was generated by 5'RACE with 10-nucleotide random UMIs. TCRdb itself ran the 5' RACE reads through MiXCR, one entry per CDR3 protein. The sample records over 20,000 distinct CDR3 sequences, about 10% being singletons. This TCR was recovered from a woman aged 55-70 years with HTLV-1-associated myelopathy (HAM/TSP). The chain recombines TRBV24-1 with TRBJ1-2, with a weak D call TRBD1 (5 bases). What was sequenced was PBMCs. Written as DNA, the CDR3 is TGTGCCACCAGTGATCGAGGGGCGCGGCCGACCCTTGGGCATGGCTACACCTTC. As protein: CATSDRGARPTLGHGYTF.